This TCR beta chain was sequenced for a study of regulatory T cells in long-lasting Graves disease. Findings of the study overall: Gene preferences differed: TRBV28, TRBJ1-2, TRBJ2-5 in persistent cases. Shared public clonotypes totalled 2,741 in persistent patients, compared with about a thousand in new patients.

Time point noted: newly diagnosed GD, antithyroid drugs for less than 3 months. Making the TCR library involved RNA that had been extracted from PBMCs. EDTA tubes collected around 8.7 milliliters of peripheral blood. About this clonotype: Its antigen is undetermined.

Both iRepertoire HTBI primers and Arm-PCR of CDR3 regions were used to build the TCR beta libraries. TCRdb independently ran MiXCR on the multiplex PCR reads; one entry per CDR3 protein. Of 200,000 to 300,000 distinct CDR3 sequences in the sample, about 19% were seen once. The CDR3 has 14 residues. Germline CDR1 KGHDR, CDR2 SFDVKD. Trimming at V came to 5 bases and at J to 8 bases, leaving 4 bases not matched to a gene. This sequence originates from a female donor with Graves disease. This chain joins TRBV24-1 and TRBJ2-1; 11 nucleotides line up with TRBD1. The sample was peripheral blood mononuclear cells (PBMCs), taken at new diagnosis, from a patient treated with antithyroid drugs. Written as DNA, the CDR3 is TGTGCCACCAGTGCCAGGGACAGGGGGGATGAGCAGTTCTTC. The encoded protein is CATSARDRGDEQFF.